This T cell receptor (beta chain) was found in a study of shared clonotypes between healthy human individuals. Germline CDR1 and CDR2: KGHSH and LQKENI. The junction had 9 bases not matched to a gene; V was cut back by 4 bases and J by 5 bases. This CDR3 has 15 amino acids. Unsorted PBMC contributed 250 to 300 ng DNA, 25,000 to 35,000 T cell genomes, to each replicate PCR. Sequenced by immunoSEQ multiplex PCR; TCRdb stores in-frame clones only, minus some. The sample holds about half a million clones, 81% seen once. J is TRBJ1-1 and V is TRBV18; 8 bases are a match to TRBD1. The receptor was isolated from a woman in her 40s in good health. Some clones in this sample may be carry-over from other donors' samples. The sequenced sample consisted of PBMCs. The CDR3 coding sequence is TGTGCCAGCTCACGCGCACAGGGGGGTAATACTGAAGCTTTCTTT. It yields the protein CASSRAQGGNTEAFF.